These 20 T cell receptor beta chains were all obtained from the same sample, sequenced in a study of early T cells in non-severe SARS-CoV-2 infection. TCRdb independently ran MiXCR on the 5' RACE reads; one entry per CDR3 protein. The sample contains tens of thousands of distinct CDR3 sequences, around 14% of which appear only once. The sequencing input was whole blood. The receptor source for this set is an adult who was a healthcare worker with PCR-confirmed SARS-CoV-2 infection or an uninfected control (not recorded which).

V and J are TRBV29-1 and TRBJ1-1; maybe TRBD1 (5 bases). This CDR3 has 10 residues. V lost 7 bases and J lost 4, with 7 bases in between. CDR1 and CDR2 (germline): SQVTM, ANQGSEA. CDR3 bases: TGCAGCGCGGGGGGCACTGAAGCTTTCTTT. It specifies CSAGGTEAFF.

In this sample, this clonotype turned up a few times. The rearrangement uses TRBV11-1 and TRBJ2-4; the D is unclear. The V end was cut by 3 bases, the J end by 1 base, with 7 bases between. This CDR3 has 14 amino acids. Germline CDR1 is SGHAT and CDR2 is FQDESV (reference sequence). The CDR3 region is CASSFQAAKNIQYF. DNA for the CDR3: TGTGCCAGCAGCTTTCAGGCCGCCAAAAACATTCAGTACTTC.

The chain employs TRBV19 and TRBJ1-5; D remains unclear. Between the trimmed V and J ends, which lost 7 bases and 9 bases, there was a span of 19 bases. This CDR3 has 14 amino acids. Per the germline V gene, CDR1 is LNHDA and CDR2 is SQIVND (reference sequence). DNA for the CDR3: TGTGCCAGTACCGTTATCCCCCCGGGAGGGCCCCAGCATTTT. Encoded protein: CASTVIPPGGPQHF.

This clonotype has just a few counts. CDR3 in amino acids: CASSSSDRTNEQFF. The CDR3 DNA reads TGTGCCAGCAGCTCCTCAGACAGGACAAATGAGCAGTTCTTC. V usage is TRBV9 and J usage is TRBJ2-1; a weak D match, TRBD1 (6 bases). The CDR3 spans 14 residues. CDR1 is SGDLS, CDR2 YYNGEE, per germline. Trimming took 4 bases from V and 7 from J, leaving 15 bases between them.

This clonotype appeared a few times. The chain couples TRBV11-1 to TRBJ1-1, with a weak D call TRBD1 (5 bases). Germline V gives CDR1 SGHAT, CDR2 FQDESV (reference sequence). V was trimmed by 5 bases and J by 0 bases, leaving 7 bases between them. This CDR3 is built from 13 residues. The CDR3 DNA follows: TGTGCCAGCAGCCGGGACTTGAACACTGAAGCTTTCTTT. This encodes CASSRDLNTEAFF.

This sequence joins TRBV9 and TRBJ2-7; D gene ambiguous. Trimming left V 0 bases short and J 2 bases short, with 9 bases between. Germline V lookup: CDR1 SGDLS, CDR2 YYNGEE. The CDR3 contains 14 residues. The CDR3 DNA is TGTGCCAGCAGCGTAGATGGCCGTACCTACGAGCAGTACTTC. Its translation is CASSVDGRTYEQYF.

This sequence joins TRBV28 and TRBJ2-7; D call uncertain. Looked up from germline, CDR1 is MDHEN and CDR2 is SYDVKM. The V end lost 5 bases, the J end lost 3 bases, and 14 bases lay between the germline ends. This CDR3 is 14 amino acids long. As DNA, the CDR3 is TGTGCCAGCAGTGGGTTCCCCACCCACTACGAGCAGTACTTC. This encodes CASSGFPTHYEQYF. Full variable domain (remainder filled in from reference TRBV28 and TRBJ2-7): DVKVTQSSRYLVKRTGEKVFLECVQDMDHENMFWYRQDPGLGLRLIYFSYDVKMKEKGDIPEGYSVSREKKERFSLILESASTNQTSMYLCASSGFPTHYEQYFGPGTRLTVT.

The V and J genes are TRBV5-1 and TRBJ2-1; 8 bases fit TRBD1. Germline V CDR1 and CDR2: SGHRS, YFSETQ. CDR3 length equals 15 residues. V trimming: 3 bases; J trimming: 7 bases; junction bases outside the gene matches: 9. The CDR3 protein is CASSSPGTGWNEQFF. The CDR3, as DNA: TGCGCCAGCAGCTCCCCCGGGACAGGCTGGAATGAGCAGTTCTTC.

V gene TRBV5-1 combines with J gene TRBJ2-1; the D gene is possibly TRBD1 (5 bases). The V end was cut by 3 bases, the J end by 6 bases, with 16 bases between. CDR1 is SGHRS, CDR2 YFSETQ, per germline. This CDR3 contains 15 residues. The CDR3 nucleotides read TGCGCCAGCAGCTCAGGGCCGGTTTCGGTCAATGAGCAGTTCTTC. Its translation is CASSSGPVSVNEQFF.

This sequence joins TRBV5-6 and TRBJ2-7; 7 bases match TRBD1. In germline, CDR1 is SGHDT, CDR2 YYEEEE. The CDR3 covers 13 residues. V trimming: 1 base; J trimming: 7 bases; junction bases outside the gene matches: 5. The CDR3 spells CASSLTADREQYF. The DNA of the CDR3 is TGTGCCAGCAGCTTGACGGCGGACAGGGAGCAGTACTTC.

This CDR3 is CSARDWAGGEKLFF. In DNA form, the CDR3 reads TGCAGTGCTAGAGATTGGGCAGGGGGAGAAAAACTGTTTTTT. The gene calls are TRBV20-1 and TRBJ1-4; TRBD1 aligns across 7 bases. The CDR3 totals 14 residues. Losses at the gene ends were 0 bases for V and 8 bases for J; bases not matched to a gene: 6. Germline CDR1 reads DFQATT; CDR2 reads SNEGSKA (reference sequence).

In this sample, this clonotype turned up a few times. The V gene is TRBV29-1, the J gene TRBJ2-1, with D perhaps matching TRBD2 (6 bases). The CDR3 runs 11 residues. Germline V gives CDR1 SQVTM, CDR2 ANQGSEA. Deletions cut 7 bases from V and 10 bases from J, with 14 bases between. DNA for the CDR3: TGCAGCGCCCAAGTCCGGGGGGAGCAGTTCTTC. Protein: CSAQVRGEQFF.

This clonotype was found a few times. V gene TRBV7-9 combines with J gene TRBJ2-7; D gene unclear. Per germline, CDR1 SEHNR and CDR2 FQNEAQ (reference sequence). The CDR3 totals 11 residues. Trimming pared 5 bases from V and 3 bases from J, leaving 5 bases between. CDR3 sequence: CASSTSYEQYF. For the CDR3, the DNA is TGTGCCAGCAGCACCAGCTACGAGCAGTACTTC.

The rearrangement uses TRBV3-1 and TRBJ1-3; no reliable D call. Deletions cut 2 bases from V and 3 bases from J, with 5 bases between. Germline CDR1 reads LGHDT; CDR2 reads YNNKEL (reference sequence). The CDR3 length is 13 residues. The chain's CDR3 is CASSQLIGNTIYF. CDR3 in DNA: TGTGCCAGCAGCCAACTTATTGGAAACACCATATATTTT.

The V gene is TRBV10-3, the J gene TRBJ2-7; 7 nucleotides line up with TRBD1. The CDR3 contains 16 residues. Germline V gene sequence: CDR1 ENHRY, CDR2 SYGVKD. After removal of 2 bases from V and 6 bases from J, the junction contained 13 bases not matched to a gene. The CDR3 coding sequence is TGTGCCATCAGTGAGGACAGGGCTGGTGAAGAGAGCGAGCAGTACTTC. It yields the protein CAISEDRAGEESEQYF.

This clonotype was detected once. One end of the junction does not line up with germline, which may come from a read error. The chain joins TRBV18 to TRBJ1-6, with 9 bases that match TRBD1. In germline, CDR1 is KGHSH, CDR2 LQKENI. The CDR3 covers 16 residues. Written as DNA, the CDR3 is TGTGCCAGCTCACCGAAACAGGGGGCTGGGAATTCATCCCTCCACTTT. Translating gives CASSPKQGAGNSSLHF.

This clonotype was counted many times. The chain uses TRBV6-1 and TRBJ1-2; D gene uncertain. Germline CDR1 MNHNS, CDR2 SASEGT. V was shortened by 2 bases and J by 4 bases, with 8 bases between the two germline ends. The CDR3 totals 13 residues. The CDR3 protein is CASSEMDLYGYTF. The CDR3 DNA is TGTGCCAGCAGTGAAATGGATCTCTATGGCTACACCTTC.

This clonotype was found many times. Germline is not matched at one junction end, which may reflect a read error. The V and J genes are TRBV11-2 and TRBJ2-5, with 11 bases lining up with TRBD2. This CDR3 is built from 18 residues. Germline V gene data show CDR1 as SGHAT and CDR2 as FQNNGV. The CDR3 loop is CASSLETPGLAEEETQYF. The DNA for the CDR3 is TGTGCCAGCAGCCTAGAGACTCCGGGACTAGCGGAAGAAGAGACCCAGTACTTC.

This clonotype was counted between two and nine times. CDR3 loop: CASTWYGNEKLFF. CDR3 sequence (DNA): TGTGCCAGCACCTGGTACGGGAATGAAAAACTGTTTTTT. V and J are TRBV7-9 and TRBJ1-4; D gene unclear. This CDR3 is built from 13 residues. V was cut by 7 bases and J by 5 bases, with 11 bases left in between. The germline V gene has CDR1 SEHNR and CDR2 FQNEAQ (reference sequence).

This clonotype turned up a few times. The CDR3 DNA sequence: TGCAGCGTGGCAAGGGAGACCCAGTACTTC. Protein: CSVARETQYF. The chain employs TRBV29-1 and TRBJ2-5; D call uncertain. With 6 bases removed from V and 5 bases from J, the gap between germline ends came to 7 bases. Germline loops: CDR1 SQVTM, CDR2 ANQGSEA. The CDR3 spans 10 residues. The full variable domain, in which reference TRBV29-1 and TRBJ2-5 provide the parts outside the CDR3, is SAVISQKPSRDICQRGTSLTIQCQVDSQVTMMFWYRQQPGQSLTLIATANQGSEATYESGFVIDKFPISRPNLTFSTLTVSNMSPEDSSIYLCSVARETQYFGPGTRLLVL.